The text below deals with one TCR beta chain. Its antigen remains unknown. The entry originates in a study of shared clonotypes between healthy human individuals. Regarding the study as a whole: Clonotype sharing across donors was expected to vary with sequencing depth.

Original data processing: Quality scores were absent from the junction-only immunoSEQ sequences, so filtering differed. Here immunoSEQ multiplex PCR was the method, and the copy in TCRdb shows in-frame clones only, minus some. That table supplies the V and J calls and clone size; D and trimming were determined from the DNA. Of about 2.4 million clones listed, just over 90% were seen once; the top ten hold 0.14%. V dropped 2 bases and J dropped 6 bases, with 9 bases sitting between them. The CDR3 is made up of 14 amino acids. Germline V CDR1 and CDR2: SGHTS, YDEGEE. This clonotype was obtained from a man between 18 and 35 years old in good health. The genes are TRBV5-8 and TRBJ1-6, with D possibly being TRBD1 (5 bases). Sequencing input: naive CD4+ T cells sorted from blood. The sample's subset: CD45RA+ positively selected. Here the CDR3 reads CASSFEQGNSPLHF. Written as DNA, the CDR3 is TGTGCCAGCAGCTTCGAGCAGGGTAATTCACCCCTCCACTTT.